The rows below give T cell receptor beta chains drawn from one sample of a study of T-cell memory formation after mild COVID-19. MiXCR was run by TCRdb on the 5' RACE reads, yielding one entry per CDR3 protein. This table holds approximately 390,000 distinct CDR3 sequences, more than 15% found once. The sequenced material came from PBMCs or a T cell subset sorted from them (not recorded which). These receptors all come from a man between 18 and 35 years old who had mild COVID-19 (a few samples of this study predate the infection). Cell type and time point are not known. The CDR3 runs from the conserved cysteine through the conserved F or W. D genes are given only for firm matches. Clone size appears in some rows only: once, few, many, or a class for an expanded clone.

j_call v_call clone_size d_call cdr3_nt cdr3_aa
TRBJ2-3 TRBV4-2 . TRBD2 TGTGCCAGCAGTCGCCCGGGGGGGGCCACAGATACGCAGTATTTT CASSRPGGATDTQYF
TRBJ1-5 TRBV4-1 . . TGCGCCAGCAGCCAATATGACAGATTATCGCCCCAGCATTTT CASSQYDRLSPQHF
TRBJ1-1 TRBV7-9 many . TGTGCCAGCAGCTTTTCGGGGAACACTGAAGCTTTCTTT CASSFSGNTEAFF
TRBJ2-2 TRBV11-2 . . TGTGCCAGCAGCTTCGGCAGGGAGAACACCGGGGAGCTGTTTTTT CASSFGRENTGELFF
TRBJ1-1 TRBV10-3 few . TGTGCCATCAGTACAGCCCGCACTGAAGCTTTCTTT CAISTARTEAFF
TRBJ2-3 TRBV5-6 few . TGTGCCAGCAGCTTCGACAGGCGGGGGACAGATACGCAGTATTTT CASSFDRRGTDTQYF
TRBJ2-6 TRBV14 few . TGTGCCAGCAGCCCGGTCCGGCAGTCGTACTTCTCTGGGGCCAACGTCCTGACTTTC CASSPVRQSYFSGANVLTF
TRBJ2-3 TRBV27 . TRBD2 TGTGCCAGCAGTACAAGCGGGGGGGTACTCACAGATACGCAGTATTTT CASSTSGGVLTDTQYF
TRBJ2-7 TRBV4-3 few . TGCGCCAGCAGCCAAGAGATGGTCTCCTACGAGCAGTACTTC CASSQEMVSYEQYF
TRBJ2-4 TRBV3-1 . . TGTGCCAGCAGCCAGGGGGGCACGGGCGCCGGAAACATTCAGTACTTC CASSQGGTGAGNIQYF
TRBJ2-6 TRBV5-1 few . TGCGCCTCAAACCCAAACGCTGGGGCCAACGTCCTGACTTTC CASNPNAGANVLTF
TRBJ2-5 TRBV7-2 many . TGTGCCAGCAGCTTATGGGGAGACTCCCAAGAGACCCAGTACTTC CASSLWGDSQETQYF
TRBJ1-2 TRBV7-6 few TRBD1 TGTGCCAGCAGCATGGGACAGGTGTATGGCTACACCTTC CASSMGQVYGYTF
TRBJ2-5 TRBV9 few . TGTGCCAGCAGCAACCAGCTCCGGGAGACCCAGTACTTC CASSNQLRETQYF
TRBJ2-6 TRBV29-1 few . TGCAGCGTTTACCGAGCTGGGGCCAACGTCCTGACTTTC CSVYRAGANVLTF
TRBJ2-3 TRBV6-5 few . TGTGCCAGCAGTTACCGGCGGCACGAAGATACGCAGTATTTT CASSYRRHEDTQYF
TRBJ1-6 TRBV6-5 few . TGTGCCAGCAGTTACTCCGGGTCGGATAATTCACCCCTCCACTTT CASSYSGSDNSPLHF
TRBJ1-1 TRBV18 . . TGTGCCAGCTCACCTGGGGGCGGTGCTGAAGCTTTCTTT CASSPGGGAEAFF
TRBJ2-3 TRBV4-1 few . TGCGCCAGCAGCCACAAACCGGGCCTTAGCACAGATACGCAGTATTTT CASSHKPGLSTDTQYF
TRBJ1-6 TRBV12-3/TRBV12-4 few . TGTGCCAGCAGCAACGTGGACAGCTCTAATTCACCCCTCCACTTT CASSNVDSSNSPLHF
TRBJ1-2 TRBV12-3/TRBV12-4 . . TGTGCCAGCAGTTTAGCGCGACAGACTTATGGCTACACCTTC CASSLARQTYGYTF
TRBJ1-1 TRBV7-2 . . TGTGCCAGCAGCGCCCAACTGGATGAAGCTTTCTTT CASSAQLDEAFF
TRBJ1-2 TRBV6-5 once . TGTGCCAGCAGTTACTCGGGGGCGAGCTATGGCTACACCTTC CASSYSGASYGYTF
TRBJ1-2 TRBV6-1 . . TGTGCCAGCAGTGAGGGACGGACCTATGGCTACACCTTC CASSEGRTYGYTF
TRBJ1-1 TRBV5-4 . . TGTGCCAGCAGCGCGGGCGGGGCCAGGGGAAACACTGAAGCTTTCTTT CASSAGGARGNTEAFF
TRBJ2-3 TRBV4-3 . . TGCGCCAGCAGCCGGGAGAGACGACCGGCAGATACGCAGTATTTT CASSRERRPADTQYF
TRBJ2-1 TRBV5-8 few . TGTGCCAGCACCACGACTCTCTACAATGAGCAGTTCTTC CASTTTLYNEQFF
TRBJ2-1 TRBV18 few TRBD1 TGTGCCAGCTCACCACCTCCAGGGGGCAATGAGCAGTTCTTC CASSPPPGGNEQFF
TRBJ1-1 TRBV2 . . TGTGCCAGCAGGACGGGGGTCGAAGCTTTCTTT CASRTGVEAFF
TRBJ2-1 TRBV7-2 . . TGTGCCAGCAGCTTACCTACAGGGGGGGAGAGCTCCTACAATGAGCAGTTCTTC CASSLPTGGESSYNEQFF
TRBJ1-1 TRBV20-1 few . TGCAGTGCTAGGAGGGGTGGGGGAAACACTGAAGCTTTCTTT CSARRGGGNTEAFF
TRBJ2-5 TRBV7-9 few . TGTGCCAGCAGCCCAAGGGGAGTGGCCCAAGAGACCCAGTACTTC CASSPRGVAQETQYF
TRBJ2-7 TRBV6-2/TRBV6-3 few . TGTGCCAGCAGTTACCCAAACTCCTACGAGCAGTACTTC CASSYPNSYEQYF
TRBJ1-2 TRBV6-5 few . TGTGCCAGCACCCAGGGAAAGGGCTACACCTTC CASTQGKGYTF
TRBJ2-2 TRBV4-3 many . TGCGCCAGCAGCCAAGAGCTAGCGATGAACACCGGGGAGCTGTTTTTT CASSQELAMNTGELFF
TRBJ1-1 TRBV20-1 . . TGCAGTGCTACCCCTGGGAGCGGAACTGAAGCTTTCTTT CSATPGSGTEAFF
TRBJ2-2 TRBV18 . TRBD1 TGTGCCAGCTCCGCCAGGGACAGGCTGATTCACGGGGAGCTGTTTTTT CASSARDRLIHGELFF
TRBJ1-1 TRBV18 . . TGTGCCAGCTCACCAGAGGTGGGGGCCGTGAACACTGAAGCTTTCTTT CASSPEVGAVNTEAFF
TRBJ2-1 TRBV2 . . TGTGCCAGCAGTCAGACAACAACAGGGCTAAATGAGCAGTTCTTC CASSQTTTGLNEQFF
TRBJ1-6 TRBV28 few . TGTGCCAGCAGTTTGGGGCCCTTAAGATCACCCCTCCACTTT CASSLGPLRSPLHF
TRBJ1-5 TRBV12-3/TRBV12-4 few . TGTGCCAGCAGTGCGACAGGCGCTCAGCCCCAGCATTTT CASSATGAQPQHF
TRBJ2-3 TRBV29-1 . TRBD2 TGCAGCGCGCCAGCCCGAGCGGGGGGTGCAGATACGCAGTATTTT CSAPARAGGADTQYF
TRBJ1-2 TRBV12-3/TRBV12-4 . . TGTGCCAGCAGTACTTTTGGAGACAACTATGGCTACACCTTC CASSTFGDNYGYTF
TRBJ1-1 TRBV10-3 few . TGTGCCATCAGTGAGTCGGACTCCCGAGGGGGCACTGAAGCTTTCTTT CAISESDSRGGTEAFF
TRBJ1-2 TRBV20-1 few TRBD1 TGCAGTGCGTCCGGGACAGAATATGGCTACACCTTC CSASGTEYGYTF
TRBJ1-1 TRBV29-1 . TRBD1 TGCAGCGGAGGGGGACAGGGGGCCACTGAAGCTTTCTTT CSGGGQGATEAFF
TRBJ2-1 TRBV5-1 many TRBD2 TGCGCCAGCAGCTTGGGAAGCGGGGAGCGGGGTGAGCAGTTCTTC CASSLGSGERGEQFF
TRBJ2-3 TRBV9 few . TGTGCCAGCAGCATGTATTCGGACACAGATACGCAGTATTTT CASSMYSDTDTQYF
TRBJ2-3 TRBV4-3 . TRBD2 TGCGCCAGCAGCCAACGGACTAGCCCCACAGATACGCAGTATTTT CASSQRTSPTDTQYF